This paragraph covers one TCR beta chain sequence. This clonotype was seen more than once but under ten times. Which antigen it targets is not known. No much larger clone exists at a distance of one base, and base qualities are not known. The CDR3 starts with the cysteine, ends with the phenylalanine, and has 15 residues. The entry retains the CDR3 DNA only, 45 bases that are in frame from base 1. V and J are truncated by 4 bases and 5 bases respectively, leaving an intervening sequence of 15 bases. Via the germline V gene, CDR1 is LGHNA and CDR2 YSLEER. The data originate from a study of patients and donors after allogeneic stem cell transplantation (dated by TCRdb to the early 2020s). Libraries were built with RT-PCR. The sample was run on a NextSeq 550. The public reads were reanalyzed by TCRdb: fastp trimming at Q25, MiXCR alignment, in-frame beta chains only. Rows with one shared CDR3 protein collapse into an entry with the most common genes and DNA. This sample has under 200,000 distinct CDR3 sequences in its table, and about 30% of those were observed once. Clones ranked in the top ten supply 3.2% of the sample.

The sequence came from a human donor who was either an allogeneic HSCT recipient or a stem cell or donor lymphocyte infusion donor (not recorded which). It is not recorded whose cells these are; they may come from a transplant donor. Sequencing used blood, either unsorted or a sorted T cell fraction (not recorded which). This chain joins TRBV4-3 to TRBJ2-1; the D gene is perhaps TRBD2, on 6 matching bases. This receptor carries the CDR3 CASSPGLASDNEQFF. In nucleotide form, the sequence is TGCGCCAGCAGCCCCGGCCTAGCGAGTGACAATGAGCAGTTCTTC.